One and the same sample provided the 21 T cell receptor beta chains below, sequenced in a study of Ad26.COV2.S vaccination and SARS-CoV-2 variants. TCRdb's table, derived via immunoSEQ multiplex PCR, lists solely in-frame clones and lacks some. The table has just over 350,000 clones, about 90% seen once. The material sequenced was peripheral blood, taken after recovery from COVID-19. These receptors all stem from a human donor who had recovered from COVID-19.

This sequence joins TRBV4-1 and TRBJ1-1; no clear D gene. Between the trimmed V and J ends, which lost 6 bases and 0 bases, there was a span of 11 bases. The CDR3 has 14 residues. Germline loops: CDR1 MGHRA, CDR2 YSYEKL. CDR3 loop: CASRHTGLNTEAFF. The CDR3 coding sequence is TGCGCCAGCAGACACACGGGCCTGAACACTGAAGCTTTCTTT.

The rearrangement joins TRBV5-6 to TRBJ2-7; 9 positions match TRBD1. Germline V lookup: CDR1 SGHDT, CDR2 YYEEEE. CDR3 size: 15 residues. Germline trimming cut 4 bases from V and 1 base from J; bases unmatched to any gene: 6. The CDR3, as DNA: TGTGCCAGCAGCGGGGGACAGGGACGGTCCTACGAGCAGTACTTC. Its protein product is CASSGGQGRSYEQYF.

The chain combines TRBV7-2 with TRBJ1-1, with a tentative D call TRBD1 (5 bases). Germline CDR1 and CDR2: SGHTA and FQGNSA. This CDR3 contains 13 residues. The germline V and J ends were trimmed by 5 bases and 10 bases, with 17 bases remaining between them. The CDR3 coding sequence is TGTGCCAGCAGCAAAACAGGCGCGGGTGTAGCTTTCTTT. It codes for CASSKTGAGVAFF.

This chain connects TRBV7-9 to TRBJ1-1, with TRBD1 identical over 8 bases. Unmatched junction bases numbered 6, after V lost 5 bases and J lost 1 base. This CDR3 is built from 15 residues. CDR1 is SEHNR, CDR2 FQNEAQ, per germline (reference sequence). The CDR3 DNA reads as TGTGCCAGCAGCCAGGGGGACAGGAGGAACACTGAAGCTTTCTTT. It is translated as CASSQGDRRNTEAFF.

This chain links TRBV10-3 with TRBJ1-1; 8 nucleotides agree with TRBD1. V lost 6 bases and J lost 3; bases outside the gene matches: 3. CDR1 and CDR2 from the germline V gene are ENHRY and SYGVKD. CDR3 size: 13 residues. As DNA, the CDR3 is TGTGCCATCAGGGCACAGGGGGACACTGAAGCTTTCTTT. Residues: CAIRAQGDTEAFF.

The V gene is TRBV27, the J gene TRBJ2-7; the D gene is possibly TRBD1 (6 bases). The CDR3 loop spans 13 amino acids. The V and J ends lost 6 bases and 4 bases respectively, with 13 bases between them. Germline CDR1 MNHEY, CDR2 SMNVEV (reference sequence). The DNA of the CDR3 is TGTGCCAGCAGGTACAGGGAAGGGTACGAGCAGTACTTC. As protein: CASRYREGYEQYF.

The chain has TRBV3-1 (or the pseudogene TRBV3-2) and TRBJ1-5, with no clear D. Germline V gives CDR1 LGHDT, CDR2 YNNKEL (reference sequence). The CDR3 loop spans 14 amino acids. Trimming shortened V by 0 bases and J by 3 bases, and 6 bases separated the two germline ends. The CDR3 reads CASSQDLVNQPQHF. Here the CDR3 DNA reads TGTGCCAGCAGCCAAGATTTGGTCAATCAGCCCCAGCATTTT.

The rearrangement uses TRBV12-5 and TRBJ2-2; D ambiguous. V was pared by 0 bases and J by 1 base, with 6 bases between. CDR3 length: 15 residues. The V gene's germline CDR1 is LGHNT and CDR2 FRNRAP. The CDR3 DNA reads TGTGCTAGTGGTTTGGTACAAGGGAACACCGGGGAGCTGTTTTTT. It yields the protein CASGLVQGNTGELFF.

The J gene is TRBJ1-2, the V gene TRBV7-2; 9 bases match TRBD1. V shed 5 bases and J 3 bases; nucleotides not matched to a gene: 4. The CDR3 runs to 14 residues. Looked up from germline, CDR1 is SGHTA and CDR2 is FQGNSA. Written as DNA, the CDR3 is TGTGCCAGCAGCCCATGGGACAGGGACTATGGCTACACCTTC. Encoded protein: CASSPWDRDYGYTF.

This rearrangement joins TRBV27 to TRBJ2-7; the D is unclear. In germline, CDR1 is MNHEY, CDR2 SMNVEV (reference sequence). V was trimmed by 3 bases and J by 5 bases, leaving 11 bases between them. This CDR3 comprises 13 residues. The CDR3 nucleotides read TGTGCCAGCAGTTTGACGTCTTACAACGAGCAGTACTTC. Protein: CASSLTSYNEQYF.

The chain combines TRBV7-2 with TRBJ2-4; 8 nucleotides agree with TRBD2. Germline V gives CDR1 SGHTA, CDR2 FQGNSA. The V and J ends lost 3 bases and 5 bases, in that order; junction bases with no gene match: 6. The CDR3 contains 15 residues. The CDR3 DNA is TGTGCCAGCAGCTTGCATCCAGCGGGGGAAAACATTCAGTACTTC. It codes for CASSLHPAGENIQYF.

CDR3 bases: TGTGCCAGCAGTTCATCCGGGACTGGACAATACGAGCAGTACTTC. Protein: CASSSSGTGQYEQYF. The chain carries TRBV6-5 and TRBJ2-7; D perhaps matches TRBD2 (6 bases). This CDR3 has 15 amino acids. CDR1 is MNHEY and CDR2 is SVGAGI in the germline V gene. V was cut by 4 bases and J by 4 bases, with 17 bases left in between.

V is TRBV5-4 and J is TRBJ1-1; D not certain. Trimming left V 5 bases short and J 0 bases short, with 11 bases between. This CDR3 contains 14 residues. Germline CDR1 is SGHNT and CDR2 is YYREEE (reference sequence). The CDR3 reads CASRLTFLNTEAFF. CDR3 coding DNA: TGTGCCAGCAGGCTCACTTTTTTGAACACTGAAGCTTTCTTT.

This chain uses TRBV4-2 with TRBJ1-5; a weak D match, TRBD1 (5 bases). Germline CDR1 and CDR2: LGHNA and YNFKEQ. The CDR3 is 15 residues long. The V end lost 6 bases, the J end lost 2 bases, and 14 bases lay between the germline ends. The chain's CDR3 is CASSPERGGNQPQHF. CDR3 sequence (DNA): TGTGCCAGCAGTCCCGAAAGGGGAGGCAATCAGCCCCAGCATTTT.

This rearrangement joins TRBV6-6 to TRBJ1-1; D gene ambiguous. CDR1 and CDR2 (germline): MNHNY, SVGAGI (reference sequence). The CDR3 is 13 amino acids. V dropped 4 bases and J dropped 1 base, with 7 bases sitting between them. The CDR3 DNA reads as TGTGCCAGCAGTTTCGTCCAGAACACTGAAGCTTTCTTT. It codes for CASSFVQNTEAFF.

V and J are TRBV7-9 and TRBJ1-4, with 10 positions matching TRBD1. The CDR3 sequence is 16 residues long. The V gene's germline CDR1 is SEHNR and CDR2 FQNEAQ (reference sequence). Germline trimming cut 4 bases from V and 5 bases from J; bases unmatched to any gene: 7. The CDR3: CASSSGQGVPNEKLFF. DNA of the CDR3: TGTGCCAGCAGCTCAGGACAGGGGGTACCGAATGAAAAACTGTTTTTT.

J is TRBJ2-1 and V is TRBV27; maybe TRBD2 (5 bases). Germline-derived CDR1 and CDR2 are MNHEY and SMNVEV (reference sequence). With 4 bases removed from V and 0 bases from J, the gap between germline ends came to 16 bases. CDR3 size: 17 residues. This CDR3 is CASSSQDGKSSYNEQFF. The CDR3 DNA sequence: TGTGCCAGCAGTTCTCAGGACGGGAAGAGCTCCTACAATGAGCAGTTCTTC.

The J gene is TRBJ1-4, the V gene TRBV11-2; D is unclear. This CDR3 comprises 15 residues. V shed 3 bases and J shed 2 bases, with 10 bases lying between them. CDR1 and CDR2 from the germline V gene are SGHAT and FQNNGV. CDR3 residues: CASSLRFRTNEKLFF. The CDR3 nucleotides read TGTGCCAGCAGCTTGAGGTTTCGGACTAATGAAAAACTGTTTTTT.

J is TRBJ1-6 and V is TRBV11-2; D gene ambiguous. V dropped 0 bases and J dropped 7 bases, with 10 bases sitting between them. Germline V gene data show CDR1 as SGHAT and CDR2 as FQNNGV. The CDR3 length is 15 residues. The CDR3: CASSLEGRTNSPLHF. In DNA form, the CDR3 reads TGTGCCAGCAGCTTAGAGGGCAGGACGAATTCACCCCTCCACTTT. The full variable domain, in which reference TRBV11-2 and TRBJ1-6 provide the parts outside the CDR3, is EAGVAQSPRYKIIEKRQSVAFWCNPISGHATLYWYQQILGQGPKLLIQFQNNGVVDDSQLPKDRFSAERLKGVDSTLKIQPAKLEDSAVYLCASSLEGRTNSPLHFGNGTRLTVT.

The chain recombines TRBV11-2 with TRBJ2-2; perhaps TRBD2 as D (5 bases). The length of the CDR3 is 15 residues. Trimming pared 1 base from V and 5 bases from J, leaving 11 bases between. Germline CDR1 and CDR2: SGHAT and FQNNGV. Here the CDR3 reads CASSLAGSWTGELFF. CDR3 DNA: TGTGCCAGCAGCTTAGCGGGGAGTTGGACCGGGGAGCTGTTTTTT. Based on the CDR3 plus reference TRBV11-2 and TRBJ2-2, the full variable domain is EAGVAQSPRYKIIEKRQSVAFWCNPISGHATLYWYQQILGQGPKLLIQFQNNGVVDDSQLPKDRFSAERLKGVDSTLKIQPAKLEDSAVYLCASSLAGSWTGELFFGEGSRLTVL.

The chain combines TRBV2 with TRBJ2-7; TRBD1 is a possible D gene (6 bases). The germline gives CDR1 SNHLY, CDR2 FYNNEI. There are 15 residues in the CDR3. V lost 7 bases and J lost 0, with 16 bases in between. CDR3 DNA sequence: TGTGCCAGCAATCTCCACAGGGAAGTCTCCTACGAGCAGTACTTC. This encodes CASNLHREVSYEQYF. The variable domain in full, with the rest retrieved from reference TRBV2 and TRBJ2-7, is EPEVTQTPSHQVTQMGQEVILRCVPISNHLYFYWYRQILGQKVEFLVSFYNNEISEKSEIFDDQFSVERPDGSNFTLKIRSTKLEDSAMYFCASNLHREVSYEQYFGPGTRLTVT.